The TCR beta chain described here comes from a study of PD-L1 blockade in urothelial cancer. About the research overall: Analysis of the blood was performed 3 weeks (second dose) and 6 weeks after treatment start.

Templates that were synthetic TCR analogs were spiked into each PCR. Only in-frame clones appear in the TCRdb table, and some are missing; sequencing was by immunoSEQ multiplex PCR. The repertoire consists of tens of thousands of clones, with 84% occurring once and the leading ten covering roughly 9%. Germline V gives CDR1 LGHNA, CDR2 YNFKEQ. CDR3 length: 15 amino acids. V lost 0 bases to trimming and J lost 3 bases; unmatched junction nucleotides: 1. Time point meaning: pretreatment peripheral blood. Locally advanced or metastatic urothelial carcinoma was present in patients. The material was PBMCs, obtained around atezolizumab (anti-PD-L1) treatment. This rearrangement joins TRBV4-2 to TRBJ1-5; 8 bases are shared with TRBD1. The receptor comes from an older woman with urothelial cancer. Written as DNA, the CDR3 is TGTGCCAGCAGCCAAGAGGGACAGGTCAATCAGCCCCAGCATTTT. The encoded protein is CASSQEGQVNQPQHF.